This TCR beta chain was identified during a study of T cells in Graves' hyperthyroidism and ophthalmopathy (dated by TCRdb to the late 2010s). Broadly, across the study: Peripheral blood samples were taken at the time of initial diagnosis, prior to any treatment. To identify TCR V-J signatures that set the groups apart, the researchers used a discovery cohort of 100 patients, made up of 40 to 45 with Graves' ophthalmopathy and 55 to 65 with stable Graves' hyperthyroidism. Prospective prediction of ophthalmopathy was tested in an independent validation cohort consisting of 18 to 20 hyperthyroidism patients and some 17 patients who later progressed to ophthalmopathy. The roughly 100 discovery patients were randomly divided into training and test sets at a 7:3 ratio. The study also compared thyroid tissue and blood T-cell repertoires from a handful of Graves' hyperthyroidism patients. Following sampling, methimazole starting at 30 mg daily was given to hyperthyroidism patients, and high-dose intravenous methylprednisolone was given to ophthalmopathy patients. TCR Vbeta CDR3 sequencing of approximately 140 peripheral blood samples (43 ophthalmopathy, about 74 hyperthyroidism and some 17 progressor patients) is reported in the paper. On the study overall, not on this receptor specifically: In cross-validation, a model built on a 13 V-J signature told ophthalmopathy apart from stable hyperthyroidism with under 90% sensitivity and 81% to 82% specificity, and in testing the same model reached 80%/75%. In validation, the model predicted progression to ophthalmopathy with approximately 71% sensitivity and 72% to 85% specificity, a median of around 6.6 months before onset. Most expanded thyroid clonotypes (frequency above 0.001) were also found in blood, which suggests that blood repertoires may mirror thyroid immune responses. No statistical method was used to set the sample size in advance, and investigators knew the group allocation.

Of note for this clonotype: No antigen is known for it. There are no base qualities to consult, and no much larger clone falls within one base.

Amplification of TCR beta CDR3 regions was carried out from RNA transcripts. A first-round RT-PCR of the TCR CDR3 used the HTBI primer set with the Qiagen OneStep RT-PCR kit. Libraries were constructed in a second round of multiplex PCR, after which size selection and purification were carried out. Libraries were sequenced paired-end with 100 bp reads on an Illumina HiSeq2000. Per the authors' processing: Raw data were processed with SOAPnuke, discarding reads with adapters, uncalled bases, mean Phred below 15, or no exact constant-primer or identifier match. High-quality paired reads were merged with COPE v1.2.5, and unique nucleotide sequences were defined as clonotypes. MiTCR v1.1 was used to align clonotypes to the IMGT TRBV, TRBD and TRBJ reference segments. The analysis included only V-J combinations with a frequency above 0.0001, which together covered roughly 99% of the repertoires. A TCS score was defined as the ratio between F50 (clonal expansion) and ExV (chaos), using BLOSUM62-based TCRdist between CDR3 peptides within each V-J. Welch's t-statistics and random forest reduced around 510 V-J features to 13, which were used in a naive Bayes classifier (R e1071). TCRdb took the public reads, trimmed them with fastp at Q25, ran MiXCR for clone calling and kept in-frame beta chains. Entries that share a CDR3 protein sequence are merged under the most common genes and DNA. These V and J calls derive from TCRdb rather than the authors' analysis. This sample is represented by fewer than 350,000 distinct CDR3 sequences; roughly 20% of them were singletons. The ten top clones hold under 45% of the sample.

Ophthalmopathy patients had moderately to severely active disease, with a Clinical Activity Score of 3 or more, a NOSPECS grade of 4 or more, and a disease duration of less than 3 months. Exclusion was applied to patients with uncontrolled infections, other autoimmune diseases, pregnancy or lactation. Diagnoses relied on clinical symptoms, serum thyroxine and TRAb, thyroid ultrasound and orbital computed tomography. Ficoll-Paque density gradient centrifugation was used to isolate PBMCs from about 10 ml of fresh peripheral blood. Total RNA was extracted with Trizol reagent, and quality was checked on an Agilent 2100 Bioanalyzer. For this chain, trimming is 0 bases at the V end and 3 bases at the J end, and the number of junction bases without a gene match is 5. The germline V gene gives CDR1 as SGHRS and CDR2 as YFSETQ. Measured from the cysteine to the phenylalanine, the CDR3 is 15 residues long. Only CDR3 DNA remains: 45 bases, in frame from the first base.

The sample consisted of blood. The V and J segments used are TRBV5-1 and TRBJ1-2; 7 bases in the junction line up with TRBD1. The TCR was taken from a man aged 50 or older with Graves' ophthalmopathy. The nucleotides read TGCGCCAGCAGCTTGGCTCAGGGGGGCGACTATGGCTACACCTTC. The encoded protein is CASSLAQGGDYGYTF.